This T cell receptor (beta chain) was profiled in a study of blood T cell repertoires in COVID-19. Measured with immunoSEQ multiplex PCR; TCRdb has only the in-frame clones, and not every one. The table lists 95,000 to 110,000 clones, 65% to 90% of them singletons. After removal of 5 bases from V and 5 bases from J, the junction contained 4 bases not matched to a gene. The germline gives CDR1 SGHDN, CDR2 FVKESK. This CDR3 contains 13 residues. The TCR comes from a man aged 60 to 75 with acute or convalescent COVID-19. The sequencing input was peripheral blood. The chain recombines TRBV14 with TRBJ1-1; 8 nucleotides align to TRBD1. This CDR3 reads CASSNRQGTEAFF. For the CDR3, the DNA is TGTGCCAGCAGCAACCGACAGGGGACTGAAGCTTTCTTT.